This TCR beta chain was captured by sequencing in a study of radiation and T cells in renal cell carcinoma. Clones were read by immunoSEQ multiplex PCR, and TCRdb kept only the in-frame ones, dropping some. This sample carries some 100,000 clones, 65% to 90% of them seen once, and the ten largest clones take around 7.9%. Trimming at V came to 1 base and at J to 3 bases, leaving 10 bases not matched to a gene. The CDR3 runs to 18 residues. CDR1 and CDR2 (germline): LGHNA, YSLEER. This sample's time point: blood 4 weeks post-SBRT, at nephrectomy. Treatment specified: 15 Gy SBRT to primary tumor, nephrectomy 4 weeks later. Nephrectomy followed 15 Gy stereotactic body radiation by 4 weeks. The tumor was a clear cell renal cell carcinoma. In the case of this clone: Its target is unknown.

General study points: In blood, top tumor clones expanded by 2 weeks, shrinking by 4. Baseline intratumoral clonotype presence is unknown without pretreatment biopsies.

The V call is TRBV4-3, the J call TRBJ2-3, with TRBD2 identical over 10 bases. This TCR was recovered from a man aged 55 to 70 with renal cell carcinoma. The sequenced sample was blood, obtained from a patient whose treatment included radiotherapy and nephrectomy. CDR3 DNA: TGCGCCAGCAGCCAAGCAGCCACCCTAGCGGGAGCTACAGATACGCAGTATTTT. This translates into CASSQAATLAGATDTQYF.